This TCR beta chain came from a study of monozygotic twins with inflammatory bowel disease. Study outcomes and limitations: Healthy co-twins showed greater TCRbeta diversity (inverse Simpson) than IBD patients. No discrimination was achieved between different T cell subtypes.

With respect to this clonotype: What it binds is not known.

The CDR3 contains 13 residues. The germline gives CDR1 MGHRA, CDR2 YSYEKL. No T cells were sorted before total RNA was taken from whole blood. The template switching step added UMIs that contained a 6-nucleotide sample barcode. Using the 5' RACE reads, TCRdb records one entry per CDR3 protein without DNA. In all, the sample yields fewer than 150,000 distinct CDR3 sequences. The sample taken for sequencing was blood. The chain recombines TRBV4-1 with TRBJ2-7; TCRdb's assignment of TRBD1 cannot be checked, as there is no DNA. The origin of this receptor is a human donor with ulcerative colitis or Crohn's disease, or a healthy co-twin of an affected twin (not recorded which). CDR3 sequence: CASSGTGVYEQYF.